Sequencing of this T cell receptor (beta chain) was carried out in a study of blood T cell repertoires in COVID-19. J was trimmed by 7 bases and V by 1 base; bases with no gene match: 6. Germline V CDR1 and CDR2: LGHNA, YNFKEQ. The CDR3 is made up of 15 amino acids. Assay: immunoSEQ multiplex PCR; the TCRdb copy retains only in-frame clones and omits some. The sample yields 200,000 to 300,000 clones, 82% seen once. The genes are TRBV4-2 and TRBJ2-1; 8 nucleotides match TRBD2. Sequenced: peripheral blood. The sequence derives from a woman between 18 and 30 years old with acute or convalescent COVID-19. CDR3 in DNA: TGTGCCAGCAGCCAAGGGGCGGGAGGATCGAATGAGCAGTTCTTC. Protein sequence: CASSQGAGGSNEQFF.